The sequence of this T cell receptor beta chain was determined in a study of identical twins. MiXCR was run by TCRdb on the 5' RACE reads, yielding one entry per CDR3 protein. Altogether fewer than 900,000 distinct CDR3 sequences are present, 21% being singletons, with the ten largest covering 4.3%. This clonotype was detected a few times. What it binds is unknown. General study points: It was possible that invariant MAIT and iNKT cells partly confounded the zero-insertion analyses. Instead of following the same donors, the conclusions were based on cross-sectional statistical analysis.

V was pared by 6 bases and J by 12 bases, with 15 bases between. CDR3 size: 12 residues. The data also belong to a second study, concerning T cells expressing NK-cell markers. This second study says: Repertoire data for TCR beta were derived from sorted T cells (CD3+CD56+NKG2C+, CD3+CD56+NKG2C- and CD3+CD56-NKG2C+). Once again these clonotypes came out on top in the CD3+CD56-NKG2C+ fraction of several donors.

This sequence was found in a woman between 18 and 29 years old in good health. Material: PBMCs. The V and J genes are TRBV12-3 or TRBV12-4 and TRBJ2-1; D is perhaps TRBD1 (6 bases). The CDR3 DNA sequence: TGTGCCAGCAGCTCAGCCCTCAGGGGGCAGTTCTTC. Translating gives CASSSALRGQFF.